The T cell receptor (beta chain) described here comes from a study of Tregs in tolerant kidney transplant recipients. Study-wide background: Related graft donors supplied nonmyeloablative bone marrow transplants, and mixed chimerism was transient.

V shed 2 bases, J shed 2 bases, and the junction held 11 bases outside the gene matches. Germline assignment: CDR1 SGHTA and CDR2 FQGNSA. CDR3 size: 18 residues. In its sample, this clone was seen once. Clones were sequenced by immunoSEQ multiplex PCR, and TCRdb holds only the in-frame ones, with some missing. The top ten hold 0.56% of the sample, which has more than 60,000 clones, 95% to 98% seen once. The specimen was CD4+ T cells from blood, collected before the transplant. The receptor's source is a human donor who received a combined kidney and bone marrow transplant. The chain couples TRBV7-2 to TRBJ2-4; the match to TRBD2 covers 8 bases. The CDR3 region is CASSLYGGGIDSKNIQYF. CDR3 nucleotides: TGTGCCAGCAGCTTATACGGCGGGGGGATTGACTCCAAAAACATTCAGTACTTC.